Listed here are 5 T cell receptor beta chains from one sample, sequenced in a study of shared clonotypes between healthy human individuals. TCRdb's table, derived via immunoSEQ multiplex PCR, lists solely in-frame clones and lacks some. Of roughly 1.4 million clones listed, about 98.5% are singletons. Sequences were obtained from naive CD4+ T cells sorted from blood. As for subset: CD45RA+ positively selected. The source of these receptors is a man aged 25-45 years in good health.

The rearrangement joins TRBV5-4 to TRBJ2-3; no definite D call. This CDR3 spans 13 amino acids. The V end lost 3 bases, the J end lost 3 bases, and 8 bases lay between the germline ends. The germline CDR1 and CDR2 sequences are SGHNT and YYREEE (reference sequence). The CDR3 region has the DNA TGTGCCAGCAGCTCGGTTGGTACAGATACGCAGTATTTT. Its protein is CASSSVGTDTQYF.

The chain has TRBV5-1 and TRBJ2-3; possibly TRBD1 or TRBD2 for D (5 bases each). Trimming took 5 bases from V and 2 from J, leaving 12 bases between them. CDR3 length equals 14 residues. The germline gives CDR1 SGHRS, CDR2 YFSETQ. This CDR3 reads CASSPGRTTDTQYF. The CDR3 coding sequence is TGCGCCAGCAGTCCGGGACGGACCACAGATACGCAGTATTTT.

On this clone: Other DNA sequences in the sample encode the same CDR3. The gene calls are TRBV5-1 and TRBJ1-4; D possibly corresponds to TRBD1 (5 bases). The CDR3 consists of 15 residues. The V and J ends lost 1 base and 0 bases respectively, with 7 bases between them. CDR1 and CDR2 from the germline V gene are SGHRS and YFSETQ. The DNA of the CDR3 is TGCGCCAGCAGCTTGCTGGGGGCAACTAATGAAAAACTGTTTTTT. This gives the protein CASSLLGATNEKLFF.

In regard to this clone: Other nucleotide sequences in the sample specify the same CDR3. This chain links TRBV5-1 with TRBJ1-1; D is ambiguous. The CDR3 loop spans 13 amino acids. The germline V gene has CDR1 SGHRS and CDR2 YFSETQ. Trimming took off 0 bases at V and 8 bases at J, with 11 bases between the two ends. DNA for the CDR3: TGCGCCAGCAGCTTGGGTAGTGGCACCGAAGCTTTCTTT. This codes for CASSLGSGTEAFF.

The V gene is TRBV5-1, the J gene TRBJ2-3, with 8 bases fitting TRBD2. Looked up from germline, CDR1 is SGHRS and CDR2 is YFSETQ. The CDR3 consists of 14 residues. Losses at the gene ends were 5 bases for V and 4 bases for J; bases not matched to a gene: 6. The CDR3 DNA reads TGCGCCAGCAGTCGGGAGGGCCCCCCAGATACGCAGTATTTT. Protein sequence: CASSREGPPDTQYF. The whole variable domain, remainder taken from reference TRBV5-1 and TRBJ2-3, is KAGVTQTPRYLIKTRGQQVTLSCSPISGHRSVSWYQQTPGQGLQFLFEYFSETQRNKGNFPGRFSGRQFSNSRSEMNVSTLELGDSALYLCASSREGPPDTQYFGPGTRLTVL.